The source of this T cell receptor (beta chain) is a study of cytomegalovirus exposure and HLA in healthy donors. This clone showed up just a few times. Primers: 60 Vbeta forward and 13 Jbeta reverse. Clones were sequenced by immunoSEQ multiplex PCR, and TCRdb holds only the in-frame ones, with some missing. The sample comprises around 76,000 clones, around 70% of which are singletons, and 6.5% to 8% rests with the top ten. V was cut by 2 bases and J by 3 bases, with 9 bases left in between. This CDR3 region has 14 residues. CDR1 MNHEY and CDR2 SVGAGI come from the germline V gene. This receptor was identified in a middle-aged man in good health and CMV-seropositive. V and J are TRBV6-5 and TRBJ2-3; maybe TRBD2 (5 bases). The sample was PBMCs. CDR3 region: CASSYRGETDTQYF. CDR3 sequence (DNA): TGTGCCAGCAGTTACCGGGGAGAGACAGATACGCAGTATTTT.